Following are 12 T cell receptor beta chains from one sample sequenced in a study of cytomegalovirus exposure and HLA in healthy donors. Primers included in the PCR were 60 Vbeta and 13 Jbeta primers. Generated by immunoSEQ multiplex PCR, the TCRdb table keeps only in-frame clones and is missing some. The sample records roughly 200,000 clones, around 84% being singletons. Material for sequencing was PBMCs. The source of these receptors is a woman aged 18-30 years in good health and CMV-seronegative.

This chain uses TRBV18 with TRBJ1-1; D possibly corresponds to TRBD1 (6 bases). The CDR3 length is 16 residues. Trimming left V 1 base short and J 0 bases short, with 12 bases between. From germline, CDR1 is KGHSH and CDR2 LQKENI. Here the CDR3 DNA reads TGTGCCAGCTCACCACGGGCAGGGGACATGAACACTGAAGCTTTCTTT. The encoded protein is CASSPRAGDMNTEAFF.

The chain combines TRBV9 with TRBJ2-5, with D possibly being TRBD2 (6 bases). The CDR3 runs to 15 residues. V dropped 0 bases and J dropped 4 bases, with 13 bases sitting between them. Per germline, CDR1 SGDLS and CDR2 YYNGEE. CDR3 region: CASSVGVGSGETQYF. The DNA for the CDR3 is TGTGCCAGCAGCGTAGGAGTCGGGAGCGGAGAGACCCAGTACTTC. Full variable domain (outside the CDR3, taken from reference TRBV9 and TRBJ2-5): DSGVTQTPKHLITATGQRVTLRCSPRSGDLSVYWYQQSLDQGLQFLIQYYNGEERAKGNILERFSAQQFPDLHSELNLSSLELGDSALYFCASSVGVGSGETQYFGPGTRLLVL.

This clone came up a few times. The chain employs TRBV10-2 and TRBJ2-7, with a weak D call TRBD1 (6 bases). Germline assignment: CDR1 WSHSY and CDR2 SAAADI. With 7 bases removed from V and 4 bases from J, the gap between germline ends came to 17 bases. The CDR3 is 14 amino acids. The CDR3 DNA follows: TGCGCCAGCACTGTCCCCGAAGGGGGATACGAGCAGTACTTC. Translated: CASTVPEGGYEQYF.

The chain recombines TRBV5-1 with TRBJ2-5, with 9 bases lining up with TRBD1. Germline V gives CDR1 SGHRS, CDR2 YFSETQ. This CDR3 is built from 16 residues. V lost 0 bases to trimming and J lost 4 bases; unmatched junction nucleotides: 7. DNA for the CDR3: TGCGCCAGCAGCTTGGTGGGACAGGGTCCTTCAGAGACCCAGTACTTC. Its translation is CASSLVGQGPSETQYF.

In its sample, this clone was seen a few times. This chain joins TRBV30 and TRBJ1-5, with a tentative D call TRBD1 (6 bases). The CDR3 has 14 residues. The V end was cut by 1 base, the J end by 4 bases, with 11 bases between. Germline V gene data show CDR1 as GTSNPN and CDR2 as SVGIG (reference sequence). The CDR3 here is CAWSDGQPNQPQHF. The CDR3 DNA is TGTGCCTGGAGTGATGGACAGCCGAATCAGCCCCAGCATTTT.

About this clone itself: Other DNA sequences of this sample code for an identical CDR3. This chain links TRBV6-1 with TRBJ2-6, with 7 bases lining up with TRBD2. The V gene end was trimmed by 2 bases and the J gene end by 0 bases; junction bases not matched to a gene: 7. The length of the CDR3 is 18 residues. Germline V gene sequence: CDR1 MNHNS, CDR2 SASEGT. CDR3 in DNA: TGTGCCAGCAGTGAAAGATCGGGGGGTTTCTCTGGGGCCAACGTCCTGACTTTC. Its translation is CASSERSGGFSGANVLTF.

The chain uses TRBV7-9 and TRBJ1-2, with 8 bases lining up with TRBD1. The CDR3 loop spans 16 amino acids. V dropped 1 base and J dropped 7; count of bases not matched to a gene: 11. Looked up from germline, CDR1 is SEHNR and CDR2 is FQNEAQ (reference sequence). The CDR3 region has the DNA TGTGCCAGCAGCTTAGGGGTGGGGACAGGCGATCTTGGCTACACCTTC. This translates into CASSLGVGTGDLGYTF.

This clone appeared a single time. The V gene is TRBV5-6, the J gene TRBJ2-7; D might be TRBD1 (5 bases). The V gene's germline CDR1 is SGHDT and CDR2 YYEEEE. The CDR3 loop spans 16 amino acids. CDR3: CVAIPQPRQNSYEQYF. For the CDR3, the DNA is TGTGTCGCCATCCCGCAACCGCGACAGAACTCCTACGAGCAGTACTTC. The full variable domain, rest sourced from reference TRBV5-6 and TRBJ2-7, is DAGVTQSPTHLIKTRGQQVTLRCSPKSGHDTVSWYQQALGQGPQFIFQYYEEEERQRGNFPDRFSGHQFPNYSSELNVNALLLGDSALYLCVAIPQPRQNSYEQYFGPGTRLTVT.

This chain connects TRBV19 to TRBJ1-5; D uncertain. V lost 9 bases and J lost 4, with 16 bases in between. CDR1 and CDR2 (germline): LNHDA, SQIVND (reference sequence). The CDR3 covers 14 residues. DNA of the CDR3: TGTGCCAGCTCTTTGACTGGAAGGAATCAGCCCCAGCATTTT. Protein sequence: CASSLTGRNQPQHF.

The chain links TRBV27 to TRBJ2-1; unclear D gene. Germline CDR1 and CDR2: MNHEY and SMNVEV (reference sequence). This CDR3 is 14 amino acids long. V dropped 1 base and J dropped 0 bases, with 4 bases sitting between them. CDR3 sequence: CASSLFSSYNEQFF. CDR3 DNA: TGTGCCAGCAGTTTATTCAGCTCCTACAATGAGCAGTTCTTC.

V usage is TRBV11-2 and J usage is TRBJ2-4; weak D call: TRBD2 (6 bases). V gave up 5 bases and J gave up 0 bases, with 20 bases separating them. CDR1 is SGHAT and CDR2 is FQNNGV in the germline V gene. The CDR3 has 18 residues. CDR3 amino acids: CASSPLAGAVLAKNIQYF. The CDR3 DNA follows: TGTGCCAGCAGCCCACTAGCTGGGGCAGTTCTAGCCAAAAACATTCAGTACTTC. Based on the CDR3 plus reference TRBV11-2 and TRBJ2-4, the full variable domain is EAGVAQSPRYKIIEKRQSVAFWCNPISGHATLYWYQQILGQGPKLLIQFQNNGVVDDSQLPKDRFSAERLKGVDSTLKIQPAKLEDSAVYLCASSPLAGAVLAKNIQYFGAGTRLSVL.

This chain connects TRBV5-1 to TRBJ2-2, with 9 bases fitting TRBD1. Germline CDR1 and CDR2: SGHRS and YFSETQ. The ends lost 0 bases at V and 2 bases at J; junction bases unmatched: 2. The CDR3 runs to 16 residues. The CDR3 DNA reads as TGCGCCAGCAGCTTGGCGGGACAGGGTAACACCGGGGAGCTGTTTTTT. This translates into CASSLAGQGNTGELFF.